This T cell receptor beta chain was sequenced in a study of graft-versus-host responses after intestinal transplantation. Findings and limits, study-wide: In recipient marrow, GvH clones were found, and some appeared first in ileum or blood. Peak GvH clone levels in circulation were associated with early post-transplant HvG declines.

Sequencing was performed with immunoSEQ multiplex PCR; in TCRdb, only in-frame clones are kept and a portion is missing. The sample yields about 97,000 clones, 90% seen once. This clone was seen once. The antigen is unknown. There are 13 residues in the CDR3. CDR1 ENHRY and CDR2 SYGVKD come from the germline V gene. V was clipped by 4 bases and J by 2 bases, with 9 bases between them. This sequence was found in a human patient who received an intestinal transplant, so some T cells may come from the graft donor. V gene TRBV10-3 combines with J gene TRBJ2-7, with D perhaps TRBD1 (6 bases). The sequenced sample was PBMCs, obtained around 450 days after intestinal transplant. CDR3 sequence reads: CAISGTATYEQYF. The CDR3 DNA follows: TGTGCCATCAGTGGGACAGCCACCTACGAGCAGTACTTC.